The source of this T cell receptor beta chain is a study of blood T cell repertoires in COVID-19. In the study overall: Samples representing acute and convalescent COVID-19 were sourced from the United States, Italy and Spain. T cells, B-cell-depleted T cells, or PBMCs provided the cDNA or gDNA that served as material.

V was clipped by 0 bases and J by 7 bases; unmatched bases: 9. Per germline, CDR1 MGHRA and CDR2 YSYEKL. The CDR3 is 17 residues long. This clone has just a few counts. In the original workflow: Reference gene primer amplification gave estimated nucleated cell counts. TCRdb's copy holds only in-frame clones and misses some; the assay was immunoSEQ multiplex PCR. V and J calls and clone size are given by that table; D and trimming were obtained from the DNA. The top ten clones hold around 2.1% of a sample with approximately 270,000 clones, 75% to 90% of them seen once. What was sequenced was peripheral blood. The receptor comes from a man in his forties or fifties with acute or convalescent COVID-19. This sequence joins TRBV4-1 and TRBJ2-1; the match to TRBD1 covers 10 bases. The CDR3 nucleotides are TGCGCCAGCAGCCAAGATTCTCCGGGACAGGGGCAAAATGAGCAGTTCTTC. It is translated as CASSQDSPGQGQNEQFF.